These T cell receptor beta chains were read from a single sample in a study of control samples from healthy donors and cancer patients. TCRdb keeps only in-frame clones here, not all; method: immunoSEQ multiplex PCR. The repertoire holds some 51,000 clones, with around 90% as singletons. The sequencing input was blood. These receptors all stem from a man aged 45-65 years in good health. The CDR3 runs from the conserved cysteine through the conserved F or W. The order of the fields is V gene, J gene, CDR3 protein.

TRBV7-9	TRBJ2-7	CASSPKGDTYEQYF
TRBV6-2/TRBV6-3	TRBJ1-1	CASSQDRGPTEAFF
TRBV6-6	TRBJ1-2	CASSYPGQGGTF
TRBV9	TRBJ2-1	CASSGQSGGLYNEQFF
TRBV20-1	TRBJ1-2	CSARGMDGYTF
TRBV9	TRBJ1-6	CASSVNSSPLHF
TRBV12-3/TRBV12-4	TRBJ2-1	CASIHTSDHEQFF
TRBV7-8	TRBJ1-5	CASSLSSGVNQPQHF
TRBV27	TRBJ2-1	CASSFWQGVVASQFF
TRBV29-1	TRBJ1-4	CSVADRADEKLFF
TRBV27	TRBJ1-5	CASSLYGPTGEPQHF
TRBV7-6	TRBJ2-1	CASSLVGAGGLNEQFF
TRBV4-1	TRBJ2-5	CASSQERRDYHETQYF
TRBV6-5	TRBJ2-4	CASRPRTRNIQYF
TRBV13	TRBJ2-1	CASSPRTLNEQFF
TRBV28	TRBJ2-7	CASVGGWTMTSYEQYF
TRBV29-1	TRBJ1-3	CSVRASSGNTIYF
TRBV27	TRBJ1-2	CASGELGGYGYTF
TRBV27	TRBJ1-6	CASSFTQGARYNSPLHF
TRBV5-1	TRBJ2-3	CASSLDSTSTDTQYF
TRBV10-3	TRBJ2-5	CAISEPQPDLGAFQETQYF
TRBV6-5	TRBJ2-7	CASSLRPSYEQYF
TRBV25-1	TRBJ2-1	CASSSPISYNEQFF
TRBV11-2	TRBJ2-5	CASTDGDRQETQYF
TRBV29-1	TRBJ1-4	CSVEDPSGNEKLFF
TRBV28	TRBJ1-2	CASTGQGAYGYTF
TRBV6-5	TRBJ2-7	CASRRGDSSYEQYF
TRBV10-3	TRBJ1-4	CAISESEMKNCFF
TRBV7-2	TRBJ2-3	CASSLAAGADHTQYF
TRBV11-2	TRBJ2-5	CASSLGYGTSTQETQYF
TRBV28	TRBJ2-1	CASSLLGHNNEQFF
TRBV10-1	TRBJ2-5	CASSATGGETQYF
TRBV28	TRBJ2-7	CASSIYEQYF
TRBV5-1	TRBJ2-1	CASSSGTSGIWGNEQFF
TRBV27	TRBJ1-4	CASSRAGQGNEKLFF
TRBV9	TRBJ1-1	CASSVVKGMNTEAFF
TRBV28	TRBJ1-2	CASSSPPGTADRRSYGYTF
TRBV7-9	TRBJ2-3	CASSLPLAGGTDTQYF
TRBV4-2	TRBJ1-3	CASSQEGRGLSGNTIYF
TRBV4-1	TRBJ2-2	CASSASEGLVSGELFF
TRBV3-1/TRBV3-2	TRBJ2-3	CASSPPPGRAYTDTQYF
TRBV28	TRBJ1-5	CASSLNNQPQHF
TRBV11-3	TRBJ2-1	CASSPGLAHNEQFF
TRBV10-3	TRBJ1-1	CAISGSEGNTEAFF
TRBV18	TRBJ2-1	CASSPFIGGELAGHNEQFF
TRBV27	TRBJ2-3	CASSYSPGLAASTDTQYF
TRBV5-5	TRBJ2-5	CASSGGAAGETQYF
TRBV5-6	TRBJ2-7	CASSPGQDEQYF
TRBV5-1	TRBJ2-7	CASSSGTSLYEQYF
TRBV29-1	TRBJ2-3	CSVGAGLNTDTQYF
TRBV30	TRBJ2-2	CACKPRDYGSGELFF
TRBV25-1	TRBJ2-7	CASSDPSYRGSYEQYF
TRBV7-7	TRBJ2-3	CASSPPGALGTDTQYF
TRBV5-4	TRBJ1-6	CASSLDSNNSPLHF